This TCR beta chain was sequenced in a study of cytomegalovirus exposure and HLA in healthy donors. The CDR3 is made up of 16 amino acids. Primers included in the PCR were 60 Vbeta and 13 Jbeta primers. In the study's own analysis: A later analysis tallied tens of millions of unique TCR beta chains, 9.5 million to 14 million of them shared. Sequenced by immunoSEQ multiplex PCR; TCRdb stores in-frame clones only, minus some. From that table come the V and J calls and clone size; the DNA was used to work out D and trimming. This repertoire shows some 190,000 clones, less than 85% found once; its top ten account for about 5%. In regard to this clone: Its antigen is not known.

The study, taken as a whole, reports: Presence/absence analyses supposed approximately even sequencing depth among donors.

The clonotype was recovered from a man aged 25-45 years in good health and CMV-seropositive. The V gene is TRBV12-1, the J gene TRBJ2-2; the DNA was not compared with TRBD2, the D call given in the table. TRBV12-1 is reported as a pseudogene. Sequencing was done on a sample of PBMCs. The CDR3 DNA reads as TGTGCCAGCACCACGGGACTAGCGAAGAACACCGGGGAGCTGTTTTTT. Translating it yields CASTTGLAKNTGELFF.